This TCR beta chain was sequenced for a study of T cell repertoires in cytomegalovirus infection. At the level of the study: Use of recently identified HLA-C-restricted and well-studied HLA-B-restricted CMV epitopes was part of the study.

A note on this clonotype: The antigen is not known. Possible read error: a much larger clone is one base away.

Each CDR3 protein gets one entry after TCRdb re-called the reads with MiXCR. In the table there are hundreds of thousands of distinct CDR3 sequences, around 35% of which are singletons. CDR3 length equals 13 residues. The V gene's germline CDR1 is SGHTA and CDR2 FQGNSA. Sequencing used cultured PBMCs, obtained from culture after CMV antigen stimulation. V gene TRBV7-2 combines with J gene TRBJ1-4; weak D call: TRBD1 (5 bases). The TCR originated in a human donor in good health (CMV status not recorded). Some clones in this sample may be carry-over from other donors' samples. In DNA, the CDR3 is TGTGCCAGCAGCCGGGACGGAGATGAAAAACTGTTGTTT. Amino acids: CASSRDGDEKLLF.